This TCR beta chain was found in a study of cytomegalovirus exposure and HLA in healthy donors. The PCR was carried out with 60 Vbeta primers and 13 Jbeta primers. Produced via immunoSEQ multiplex PCR; TCRdb's table is partial and in-frame only. The sample consists of around 150,000 clones, approximately 70% of them appearing once. The sample consisted of PBMCs. The sequence was obtained from a man aged 35-49 years in good health and CMV-seropositive.

CDR3 sequence (DNA): TGCGCCAGCAGCCCCGCACAGGGGGCTTGGGAGCAGTACTTC. Its protein product is CASSPAQGAWEQYF. The chain recombines TRBV4-3 with TRBJ2-7; 9 bases are a match to TRBD1. With 4 bases clipped from V and 7 bases from J, the junction kept 8 bases outside the gene matches. The CDR3 loop spans 14 amino acids. CDR1 and CDR2 from the germline V gene are LGHNA and YSLEER.